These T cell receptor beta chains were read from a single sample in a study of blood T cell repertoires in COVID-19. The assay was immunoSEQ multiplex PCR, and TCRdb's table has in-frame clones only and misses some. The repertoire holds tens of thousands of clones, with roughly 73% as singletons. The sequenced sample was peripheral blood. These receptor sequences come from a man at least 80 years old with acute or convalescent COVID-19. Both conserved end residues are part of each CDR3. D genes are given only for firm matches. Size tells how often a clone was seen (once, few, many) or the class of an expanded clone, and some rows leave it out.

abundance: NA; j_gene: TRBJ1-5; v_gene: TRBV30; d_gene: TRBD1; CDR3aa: CAWSPGTGLINQPQHF; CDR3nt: TGTGCCTGGAGCCCCGGGACAGGATTAATTAATCAGCCCCAGCATTTT
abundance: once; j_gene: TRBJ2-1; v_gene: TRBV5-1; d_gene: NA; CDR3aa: CASSPSAGFVDEQFF; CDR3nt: TGCGCCAGCAGCCCTTCTGCGGGATTTGTGGATGAGCAGTTCTTC
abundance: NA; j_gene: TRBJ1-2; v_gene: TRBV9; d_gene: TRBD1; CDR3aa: CASSVAGQGAYGYTF; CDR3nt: TGTGCCAGCAGCGTAGCGGGCCAGGGGGCGTATGGCTACACCTTC
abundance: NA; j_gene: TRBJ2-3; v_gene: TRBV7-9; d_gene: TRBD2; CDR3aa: CASSFYGRADTQYF; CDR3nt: TGTGCCAGCAGCTTTTACGGGAGGGCAGATACGCAGTATTTT
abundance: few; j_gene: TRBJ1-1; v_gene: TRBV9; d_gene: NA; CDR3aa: CASSVVPEMNTEAFF; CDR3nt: TGTGCCAGCAGCGTAGTTCCCGAGATGAACACTGAAGCTTTCTTT
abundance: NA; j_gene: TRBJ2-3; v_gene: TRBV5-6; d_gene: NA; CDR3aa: CASSFDSGTDTQYF; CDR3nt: TGTGCCAGCAGCTTCGATAGCGGCACAGATACGCAGTATTTT
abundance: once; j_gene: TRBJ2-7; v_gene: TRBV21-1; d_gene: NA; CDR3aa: CASSKRNRGPGEQYF; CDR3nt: TGTGCCAGCAGCAAAAGGAACAGGGGACCGGGAGAGCAGTACTTC
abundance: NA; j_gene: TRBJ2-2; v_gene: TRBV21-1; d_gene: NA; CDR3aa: CASSKARRGTGELFF; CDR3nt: TGTGCCAGCAGCAAAGCTAGGAGGGGCACCGGGGAGCTGTTTTTT
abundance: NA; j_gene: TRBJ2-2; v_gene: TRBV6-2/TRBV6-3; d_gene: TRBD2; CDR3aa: CASSPPPGLAGRAGELFF; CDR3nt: TGTGCCAGCAGTCCCCCCCCGGGACTAGCGGGAAGGGCCGGGGAGCTGTTTTTT
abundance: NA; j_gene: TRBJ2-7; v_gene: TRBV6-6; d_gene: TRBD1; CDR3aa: CASKTGGLDEQYF; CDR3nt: TGTGCCAGCAAGACAGGGGGCCTTGACGAGCAGTACTTC
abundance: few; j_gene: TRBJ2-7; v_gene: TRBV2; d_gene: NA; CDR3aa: CASSEGRVYEQYF; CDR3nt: TGTGCCAGCAGTGAGGGCAGGGTCTACGAGCAGTACTTC
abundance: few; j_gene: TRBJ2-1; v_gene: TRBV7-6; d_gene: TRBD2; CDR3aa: CASSQGLAHYNEQFF; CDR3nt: TGTGCCAGCAGCCAGGGACTAGCGCATTACAATGAGCAGTTCTTC
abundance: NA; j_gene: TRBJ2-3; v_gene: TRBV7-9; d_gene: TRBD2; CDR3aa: CASSFGRLAGSTDTQYF; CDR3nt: TGTGCCAGCAGCTTCGGGAGACTAGCGGGGAGCACAGATACGCAGTATTTT
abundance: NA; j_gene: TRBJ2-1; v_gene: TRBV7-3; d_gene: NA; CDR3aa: CASSLRGGMGNEQFF; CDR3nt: TGTGCCAGCAGCTTAAGGGGCGGGATGGGCAATGAGCAGTTCTTC
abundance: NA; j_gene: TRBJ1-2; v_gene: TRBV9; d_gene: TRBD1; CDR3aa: CASSDRPGQGIGYGYTF; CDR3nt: TGTGCCAGCAGCGATCGACCGGGACAGGGCATCGGCTATGGCTACACCTTC
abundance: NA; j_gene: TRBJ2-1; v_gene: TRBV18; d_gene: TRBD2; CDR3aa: CASSPTGTLAGGNEQFF; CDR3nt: TGTGCCAGCTCACCCACGGGAACACTAGCGGGAGGAAATGAGCAGTTCTTC
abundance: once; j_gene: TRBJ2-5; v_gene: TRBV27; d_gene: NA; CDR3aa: CASSHRRGQETQYF; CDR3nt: TGTGCCAGCAGCCACAGACGGGGGCAAGAGACCCAGTACTTC
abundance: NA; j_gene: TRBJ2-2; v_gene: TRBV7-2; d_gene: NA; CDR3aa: CASSPFSGELFF; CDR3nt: TGTGCCAGCAGCCCGTTCAGCGGGGAGCTGTTTTTT
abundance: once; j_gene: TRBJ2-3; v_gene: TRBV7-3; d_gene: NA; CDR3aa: CASSLMGGSTDTQYF; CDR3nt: TGTGCCAGCAGCCTGATGGGCGGGTCCACAGATACGCAGTATTTT
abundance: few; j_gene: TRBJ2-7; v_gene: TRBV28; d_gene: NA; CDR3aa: CASSGHYEQYF; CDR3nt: TGTGCCAGCAGTGGCCACTACGAGCAGTACTTC
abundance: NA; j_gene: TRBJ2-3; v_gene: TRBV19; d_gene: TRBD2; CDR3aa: CASKTSGGVSTDTQYF; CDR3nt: TGTGCCAGTAAAACTAGCGGTGGAGTTAGCACAGATACGCAGTATTTT
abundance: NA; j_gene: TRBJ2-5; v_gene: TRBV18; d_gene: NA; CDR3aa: CASSPGLQETQYF; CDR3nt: TGTGCCAGCTCACCGGGACTTCAAGAGACCCAGTACTTC
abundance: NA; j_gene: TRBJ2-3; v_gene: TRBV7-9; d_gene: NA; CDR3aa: CASSLNGGTDTQYF; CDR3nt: TGTGCCAGCAGCTTAAACGGGGGCACAGATACGCAGTATTTT
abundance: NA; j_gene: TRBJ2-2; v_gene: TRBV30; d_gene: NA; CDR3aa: CAWSVGGGWTGELFF; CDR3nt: TGTGCCTGGAGTGTCGGCGGGGGCTGGACCGGGGAGCTGTTTTTT
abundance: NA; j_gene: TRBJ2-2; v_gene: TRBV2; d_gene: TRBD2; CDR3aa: CASRGGRHTGELFF; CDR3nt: TGTGCCAGCAGGGGCGGGAGGCACACCGGGGAGCTGTTTTTT
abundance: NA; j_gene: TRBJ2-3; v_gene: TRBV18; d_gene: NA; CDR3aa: CASSPLSTDTQYF; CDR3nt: TGTGCCAGCTCACCACTATCCACAGATACGCAGTATTTT
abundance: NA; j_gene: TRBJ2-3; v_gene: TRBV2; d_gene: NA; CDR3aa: CASSEARGRTDTQYF; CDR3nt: TGTGCCAGCAGTGAAGCGCGGGGCCGCACAGATACGCAGTATTTT
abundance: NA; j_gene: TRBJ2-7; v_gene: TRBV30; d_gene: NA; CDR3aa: CAWSVGGMSYEQYF; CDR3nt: TGTGCCTGGAGTGTAGGCGGGATGTCCTACGAGCAGTACTTC
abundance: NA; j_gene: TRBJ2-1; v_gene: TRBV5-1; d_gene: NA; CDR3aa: CASSLNLAFNEQFF; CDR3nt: TGCGCCAGCAGCTTGAATCTAGCGTTCAATGAGCAGTTCTTC
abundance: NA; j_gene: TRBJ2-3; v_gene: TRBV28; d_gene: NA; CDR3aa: CASSSPTNTQYF; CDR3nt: TGTGCCAGCAGTTCCCCTACCAATACGCAGTATTTT
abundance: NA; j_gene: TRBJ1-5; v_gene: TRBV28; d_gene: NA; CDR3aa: CASSPGLFRGNQPQHF; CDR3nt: TGTGCCAGCAGCCCCGGACTGTTCCGTGGCAATCAGCCCCAGCATTTT
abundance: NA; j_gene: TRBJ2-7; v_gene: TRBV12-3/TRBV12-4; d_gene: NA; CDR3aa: CASSPGLGQYF; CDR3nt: TGTGCCAGCAGTCCAGGATTAGGGCAGTACTTC
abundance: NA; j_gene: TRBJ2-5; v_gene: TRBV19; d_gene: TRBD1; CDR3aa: CASSRQGQETQYF; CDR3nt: TGTGCCAGTAGTAGACAGGGCCAAGAGACCCAGTACTTC
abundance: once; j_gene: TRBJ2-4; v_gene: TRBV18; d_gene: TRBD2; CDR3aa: CASSPLGTSGSGTKNIQYF; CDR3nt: TGTGCCAGCTCACCATTGGGGACTAGCGGGAGTGGAACCAAAAACATTCAGTACTTC
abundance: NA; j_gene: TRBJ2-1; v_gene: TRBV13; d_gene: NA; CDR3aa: CASRPTQGAVNEQFF; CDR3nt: TGTGCCAGCAGACCCACTCAGGGCGCCGTCAATGAGCAGTTCTTC
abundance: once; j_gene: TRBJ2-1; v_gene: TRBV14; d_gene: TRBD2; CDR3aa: CASSQTRLAGSSYNEQFF; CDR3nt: TGTGCCAGCAGCCAGACTCGACTAGCCGGGAGCTCCTACAATGAGCAGTTCTTC
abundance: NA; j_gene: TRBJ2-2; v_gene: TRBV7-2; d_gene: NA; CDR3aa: CASSLRRPNTGELFF; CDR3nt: TGTGCCAGCAGCTTAAGGAGGCCGAACACCGGGGAGCTGTTTTTT
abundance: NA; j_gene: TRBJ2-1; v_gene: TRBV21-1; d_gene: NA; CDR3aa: CASRSGTIDINEQFF; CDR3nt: TGTGCCAGCAGGTCCGGGACTATAGATATCAATGAGCAGTTCTTC
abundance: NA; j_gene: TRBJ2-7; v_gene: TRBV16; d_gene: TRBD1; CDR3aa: CASSQPDRGGHEQYF; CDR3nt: TGTGCCAGCAGCCAGCCCGACAGGGGGGGCCACGAGCAGTACTTC
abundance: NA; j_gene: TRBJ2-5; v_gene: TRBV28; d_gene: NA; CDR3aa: CASSSTDSGKTQYF; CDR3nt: TGTGCCAGCAGTTCCACCGACAGTGGAAAGACCCAGTACTTC